This T cell receptor (beta chain) is drawn from a study of T cell repertoires in cytomegalovirus infection. Overall study findings and caveats: The cumulative frequency of public TCR beta families identified carriers of CMV plus the relevant HLA.

Germline assignment: CDR1 MDHEN and CDR2 SYDVKM. This CDR3 comprises 16 residues. V was trimmed by 5 bases and J by 0 bases, leaving 16 bases between them. Concerning this clonotype: Its antigen is currently unknown.

Each CDR3 protein is one row after TCRdb ran MiXCR on the reads. Here the sample spans 500,000 or so distinct CDR3 sequences, 16% being singletons. V usage is TRBV28 and J usage is TRBJ1-1, with a possible D match to TRBD1 (6 bases). The receptor was derived from a human donor in good health (CMV status not recorded). Some clones in this sample may be carry-over from other donors' samples. Sequencing was carried out using CD8+ T cells from PBMCs. The CDR3 nucleotides are TGTGCCAGCAGTAAACCCGGACAGCCAATGAACACTGAAGCTTTCTTT. Protein: CASSKPGQPMNTEAFF. The full variable domain, rest sourced from reference TRBV28 and TRBJ1-1, is DVKVTQSSRYLVKRTGEKVFLECVQDMDHENMFWYRQDPGLGLRLIYFSYDVKMKEKGDIPEGYSVSREKKERFSLILESASTNQTSMYLCASSKPGQPMNTEAFFGQGTRLTVV.